One sample yielded the 10 T cell receptor beta chains listed below, sequenced in a study of identical twins. In TCRdb, the 5' RACE reads were re-called with MiXCR into one record per CDR3 protein. The sample lists about 450,000 distinct CDR3 sequences; less than 20% were seen once. Sequenced sample: naive T cells sorted from blood. The source is a man aged 50 or older in good health.

The sample holds many counts of this clonotype. V and J are TRBV29-1 and TRBJ1-1; TRBD1 matches at 7 bases. The germline gives CDR1 SQVTM, CDR2 ANQGSEA. CDR3 size: 13 residues. Trimming removed 8 bases from V and 11 bases from J; junction bases left unmatched: 17. The DNA of the CDR3 is TGCAGCCCCATACCGAAGACAGGGATTGCGGCTTTCTTT. It encodes CSPIPKTGIAAFF.

This clonotype was seen at least ten times. The chain joins TRBV11-2 to TRBJ2-7; D may be TRBD1 (5 bases). This CDR3 is 13 amino acids long. CDR1 and CDR2 from the germline V gene are SGHAT and FQNNGV. The V gene lost 3 bases and the J gene lost 4 bases, with 10 bases spanning the gap. The CDR3 DNA follows: TGTGCCAGCAGCTTCAGTGGGGCGTACGAGCAGTACTTC. It yields the protein CASSFSGAYEQYF.

Only a few counts were recorded for this clonotype. The chain carries TRBV2 and TRBJ2-5, with TRBD1 matching over 8 bases. The germline V gene encodes CDR1 SNHLY and CDR2 FYNNEI. V lost 3 bases and J lost 3; bases outside the gene matches: 3. The CDR3 is 14 amino acids. The CDR3 DNA reads TGTGCCAGCAGTGAGGTGGGACAGGAAGAGACCCAGTACTTC. Translating it yields CASSEVGQEETQYF.

There are many counts of this clonotype. This sequence joins TRBV4-3 and TRBJ2-1, with D uncertain. Looked up from germline, CDR1 is LGHNA and CDR2 is YSLEER. This CDR3 comprises 16 residues. Trimming removed 3 bases at V and 2 bases at J, with 14 bases between. CDR3 in amino acids: CASSHHQGWAYNEQFF. The CDR3 nucleotides read TGCGCCAGCAGCCACCACCAAGGATGGGCCTACAATGAGCAGTTCTTC.

This clonotype has just a few counts. The chain carries TRBV5-1 and TRBJ2-3; perhaps TRBD2 as D (6 bases). V was clipped by 2 bases and J by 5 bases, with 12 bases between them. This CDR3 has 14 residues. Looked up from germline, CDR1 is SGHRS and CDR2 is YFSETQ. DNA for the CDR3: TGCGCCAGCAGCTTAAGGAGGGGCGGAGATACGCAGTATTTT. Its protein product is CASSLRRGGDTQYF.

This clonotype was detected many times. V gene TRBV12-3 or TRBV12-4 combines with J gene TRBJ2-7, with D possibly TRBD2 on 6 matching bases. Trimming removed 1 base at V and 7 bases at J, with 20 bases between. The CDR3 runs 16 residues. The CDR3 region has the DNA TGTGCCAGCAGTTTAGAGCGGAGGGTCACCGTACGGGAGCAGTACTTC. Translated: CASSLERRVTVREQYF.

This clonotype has only a few counts. The gene calls are TRBV7-2 and TRBJ2-1; possible D gene TRBD1, 6 bases. V gave up 1 base and J gave up 0 bases, with 10 bases separating them. The germline V gene encodes CDR1 SGHTA and CDR2 FQGNSA. This CDR3 contains 16 residues. The CDR3 region has the DNA TGTGCCAGCAGCTTAGAGGGACAAGCCTCCTACAATGAGCAGTTCTTC. Translating gives CASSLEGQASYNEQFF.

The chain recombines TRBV9 with TRBJ2-7; possibly TRBD1 or TRBD2 for D (6 bases each). V was clipped by 2 bases and J by 0 bases, with 12 bases between them. Germline V gives CDR1 SGDLS, CDR2 YYNGEE. This CDR3 is 15 amino acids long. The CDR3 protein is CASSVAGHPSYEQYF. DNA of the CDR3: TGTGCCAGCAGCGTCGCGGGACACCCCTCCTACGAGCAGTACTTC.

This clonotype was seen a few times. This chain uses TRBV6-2 or TRBV6-3 with TRBJ2-2; no reliable D call. The CDR3 sequence is 13 residues long. From germline, CDR1 is MNHEY and CDR2 SVGEGT. Trimming took 2 bases from V and 8 from J, leaving 9 bases between them. The CDR3 spells CASSYGRPGELFF. The CDR3 nucleotides are TGTGCCAGCAGTTACGGACGACCAGGGGAGCTGTTTTTT.

This clonotype was detected a few times. The chain employs TRBV4-2 and TRBJ2-2, with TRBD1 as a possible D gene (6 bases). Germline V gene sequence: CDR1 LGHNA, CDR2 YNFKEQ. The CDR3 length is 15 residues. V lost 5 bases and J lost 3, with 13 bases in between. In DNA, the CDR3 is TGTGCCAGCAGCTCCGACAGGACATACACCGGGGAGCTGTTTTTT. This sequence encodes CASSSDRTYTGELFF.